This is a list of T cell receptor beta chains from one sample in a study of kidney transplant recipient with SARS-CoV-2 infection. TCRdb redid the calling of the reads with MiXCR, one entry per CDR3 protein. In the table there are 250,000 or so distinct CDR3 sequences, more than 25% of which are singletons. Sequenced material: a blood sample, taken at baseline and on day 111 from a kidney transplant recipient. Receptors were obtained from a male patient in his thirties who had COVID-19 and was a kidney transplant recipient. Some T cells may be transferred from the graft donor. The CDR3 runs from the conserved cysteine through the conserved F or W. A D gene is named only where the DNA matches it firmly. Rows may omit the clone size; those that give it use once, few, many or a size class.

CASGLGDRVVGEQYF	TGTGCTAGTGGTTTGGGAGACCGCGTGGTAGGGGAGCAGTACTTC	.	TRBV12-5	TRBJ2-7	many
CASSPHRDRGTEAFF	TGTGCCAGCAGCCCCCACCGGGACAGGGGCACTGAAGCTTTCTTT	TRBD1	TRBV7-9	TRBJ1-1	many
CASSHLPDRGDETQYF	TGTGCCAGCAGCCACCTGCCTGACAGGGGTGACGAGACCCAGTACTTC	TRBD1	TRBV7-6	TRBJ2-5	few
CASSKTSSGANVLTF	TGTGCCAGCAGTAAAACGAGCTCTGGGGCCAACGTCCTGACTTTC	.	TRBV6-5	TRBJ2-6	many
CASSLVAASSYEQYF	TGTGCCAGCAGCTTAGTAGCGGCGAGCTCCTACGAGCAGTACTTC	.	TRBV11-2	TRBJ2-7	many
CASSDRAAAPNQPQHF	TGTGCCAGCAGTGATAGGGCAGCTGCCCCAAATCAGCCCCAGCATTTT	.	TRBV25-1	TRBJ1-5	many
CAWRSAYEQYF	TGTGCCTGGAGGTCGGCTTACGAGCAGTACTTC	.	TRBV30	TRBJ2-7	many
CASTSSAAGGGYEQFF	TGTGCCAGCACCTCCTCTGCGGCGGGAGGCGGCTATGAGCAGTTCTTC	TRBD2	TRBV12-3/TRBV12-4	TRBJ2-1	many
CASREETGHEKLFF	TGTGCCAGCAGGGAAGAGACAGGTCATGAAAAACTGTTTTTT	.	TRBV2	TRBJ1-4	many
CASSEHLQGGTYGYTF	TGTGCCAGCAGTGAACATCTCCAGGGAGGTACCTATGGCTACACCTTC	.	TRBV6-1	TRBJ1-2	many
CATSDSRGGAGQPQHF	TGTGCCACCAGTGATTCCCGAGGGGGGGCAGGTCAGCCCCAGCATTTT	.	TRBV24-1	TRBJ1-5	many
CASSRLADTYNEQFF	TGTGCCAGCAGCCGACTAGCGGATACCTACAATGAGCAGTTCTTC	TRBD2	TRBV3-1	TRBJ2-1	many
CASVAGVPGKTYGYTF	TGTGCCAGCGTGGCAGGCGTACCAGGAAAGACCTATGGCTACACCTTC	.	TRBV5-4	TRBJ1-2	many
CASSEGVETQYF	TGCGCCAGCAGCGAAGGGGTAGAGACCCAGTACTTC	.	TRBV5-1	TRBJ2-5	many
CASSDSLGGQGSTDTQYF	TGTGCCAGCAGTGACTCTCTAGGGGGACAGGGATCCACAGATACGCAGTATTTT	TRBD1	TRBV6-4	TRBJ2-3	.
CASVARYSRKTYGYTF	TGTGCCAGCGTTGCTCGGTACTCAAGAAAGACCTATGGCTACACCTTC	.	TRBV9	TRBJ1-2	many
CSVGDPNQPQHF	TGCAGCGTTGGGGACCCAAATCAGCCCCAGCATTTT	.	TRBV29-1	TRBJ1-5	many
CASRPHRDPATNEKLFF	TGTGCCAGCAGGCCTCACCGGGACCCAGCAACTAATGAAAAACTGTTTTTT	.	TRBV6-5	TRBJ1-4	many
CISVPEVVIEVGKTYGYTF	.	.	TRBV7-5	TRBJ1-2	many
CASGVLPGSHNEQFF	TGTGCCAGCGGGGTCCTCCCCGGGTCGCACAATGAGCAGTTCTTC	.	TRBV27	TRBJ2-1	many
CASSQYPGNQPQHF	TGTGCCAGCAGTCAATATCCCGGTAATCAGCCCCAGCATTTT	.	TRBV6-5	TRBJ1-5	many
CASSLGVGGVLHTGELFF	TGTGCCAGCAGCTTAGGGGTCGGGGGGGTACTTCACACCGGGGAGCTGTTTTTT	TRBD2	TRBV7-8	TRBJ2-2	many
CASSVDIPISIRTEAFF	TGTGCCAGCAGCGTTGATATTCCCATTTCAATTCGCACTGAAGCTTTCTTT	.	TRBV3-1	TRBJ1-1	many
CASSQAPSYYNEQFF	TGTGCCAGCAGCCAAGCTCCTAGCTACTACAATGAGCAGTTCTTC	.	TRBV4-2	TRBJ2-1	many
CATSPHGSTRKTYGYTF	TGTGCCACCAGTCCGCACGGTAGTACCAGAAAGACCTATGGCTACACCTTC	.	TRBV24-1	TRBJ1-2	many
CASSLLGPQTYEQYF	TGTGCCAGCAGTTTACTGGGGCCCCAAACCTACGAGCAGTACTTC	.	TRBV28	TRBJ2-7	many
CASSSRDYGYGYTF	TGTGCCAGCAGTTCCCGGGACTATGGCTATGGCTACACCTTC	.	TRBV12-3/TRBV12-4	TRBJ1-2	many
CASSLPPANEQFF	TGTGCCAGCAGTTTACCCCCGGCAAATGAGCAGTTCTTC	.	TRBV12-3/TRBV12-4	TRBJ2-1	.
CASSLAPGEAAGELFF	TGTGCCAGCAGCTTAGCCCCAGGGGAGGCTGCCGGGGAGCTGTTTTTT	.	TRBV7-6	TRBJ2-2	many
CSARPLAESLRNEQFF	TGCAGTGCTAGACCTCTAGCGGAGAGTCTGCGCAATGAGCAGTTCTTC	TRBD2	TRBV20-1	TRBJ2-1	.
CASSGGQTGNTIYF	TGTGCCAGCAGCGGAGGACAGACTGGAAACACCATATATTTT	.	TRBV9	TRBJ1-3	many
CASSPGRGSYEQYF	TGTGCCAGCAGCCCGGGACGGGGCTCCTACGAGCAGTACTTC	.	TRBV5-6	TRBJ2-7	many
CASRDGREDQPQHF	TGTGCCAGCAGAGATGGACGGGAGGATCAGCCCCAGCATTTT	.	TRBV12-3/TRBV12-4	TRBJ1-5	many
CASAPLTGQVSTDTQYF	TGTGCCAGCGCCCCGCTGACCGGCCAGGTCAGCACAGATACGCAGTATTTT	.	TRBV28	TRBJ2-3	many
CASSLQIHEGKTYGYTF	TGTGCCAGCAGCTTGCAAATTCACGAGGGAAAGACCTATGGCTACACCTTC	.	TRBV7-1	TRBJ1-2	.
CASSVSKGRREAYGYTF	TGCGCCAGCAGCGTTAGTAAAGGACGTCGAGAGGCCTATGGCTACACCTTC	.	TRBV4-3	TRBJ1-2	.
CASGGCVSGKTYGYTF	TGTGCCAGCGGCGGATGCGTATCAGGAAAGACCTATGGCTACACCTTC	.	TRBV5-4	TRBJ1-2	.
CASSIGGGASGETQYF	TGTGCCAGTAGTATAGGGGGGGGAGCGAGTGGGGAGACCCAGTACTTC	TRBD2	TRBV19	TRBJ2-5	many
CISVPEWSHEVGKTYGYTF	.	.	TRBV7-5	TRBJ1-2	many
CASSFWENTEAFF	TGTGCCAGCAGTTTCTGGGAGAACACTGAAGCTTTCTTT	.	TRBV27	TRBJ1-1	many